These 13 T cell receptor beta chains share one sample of origin, sequenced in a study of lymphopenia after photon versus proton radiotherapy. Assay: immunoSEQ multiplex PCR; the TCRdb copy retains only in-frame clones and omits some. The table shows roughly 40,000 clones, with approximately 82% occurring only once. The sample in question was peripheral blood, obtained from a patient treated with proton-based radiotherapy. The receptor set was obtained from a woman in her sixties or seventies with pancreatic cancer.

This clone appeared a single time. The genes are TRBV11-2 and TRBJ1-2, with D maybe TRBD1 (6 bases). The CDR3 covers 15 residues. The V end lost 3 bases, the J end lost 3 bases, and 14 bases lay between the germline ends. Germline V CDR1 and CDR2: SGHAT, FQNNGV. CDR3: CASSLSQGLDYGYTF. The CDR3 nucleotides read TGTGCCAGCAGCTTGTCACAGGGTTTAGACTATGGCTACACCTTC.

The rearrangement links TRBV30 to TRBJ1-5; 7 nucleotides align to TRBD1. The CDR3 sequence is 14 residues long. The trim removed 4 bases at V and 1 base at J, leaving 4 bases unmatched. CDR1 GTSNPN and CDR2 SVGIG come from the germline V gene (reference sequence). The CDR3 spells CAWTQTGSNQPQHF. In DNA form, the CDR3 reads TGTGCCTGGACCCAGACAGGGAGCAATCAGCCCCAGCATTTT.

The V gene is TRBV19, the J gene TRBJ2-2; 8 positions match TRBD1. Losses at the gene ends were 7 bases for V and 7 bases for J; bases not matched to a gene: 11. This CDR3 spans 15 amino acids. Germline lookup yields CDR1 LNHDA and CDR2 SQIVND (reference sequence). CDR3 in DNA: TGTGCCAGTAACGGGGTCAGGGGGCCCGACGGGGAGCTGTTTTTT. Translation: CASNGVRGPDGELFF.

As to this clone: The sample contains more than one DNA sequence encoding this CDR3. The gene calls are TRBV29-1 and TRBJ1-1; 8 bases line up with TRBD1. CDR1 and CDR2 (germline): SQVTM, ANQGSEA. The CDR3 has 12 amino acids. The V gene end was trimmed by 6 bases and the J gene end by 3 bases; junction bases not matched to a gene: 3. The CDR3 spells CSVLDRDTEAFF. The CDR3 bases are TGCAGCGTATTGGACAGGGACACTGAAGCTTTCTTT.

This clone showed up just once. The chain links TRBV28 to TRBJ1-5; 7 bases match TRBD1. The junction had 4 bases not matched to a gene; V was cut back by 5 bases and J by 0 bases. Germline CDR1 reads MDHEN; CDR2 reads SYDVKM. This CDR3 has 15 amino acids. The DNA of the CDR3 is TGTGCCAGCAGTCGACAGGGCGCTAGCAATCAGCCCCAGCATTTT. This codes for CASSRQGASNQPQHF.

This clone has just a few counts. Within the sample, other DNA sequences also encode this same CDR3. The rearrangement uses TRBV19 and TRBJ2-7, with 12 nucleotides matching TRBD1. The V gene end was trimmed by 1 base and the J gene end by 6 bases; junction bases not matched to a gene: 4. The CDR3 spans 15 residues. The germline CDR1 and CDR2 sequences are LNHDA and SQIVND (reference sequence). The CDR3 here is CASSIAGQGAIEQYF. Here the CDR3 DNA reads TGTGCCAGTAGTATAGCGGGACAGGGGGCCATCGAGCAGTACTTC.

In its sample, this clone was seen once. At one boundary the junction diverges from the germline segment, which might be a read error. This chain uses TRBV5-4 with TRBJ2-5; D is possibly TRBD1 (6 bases). Looked up from germline, CDR1 is SGHNT and CDR2 is YYREEE (reference sequence). The CDR3 contains 15 residues. The CDR3 region has the DNA TGTGTCAGCAGCTTGGACCAGGGGCGAGGGGAGACCCAGTACTTC. Translated, it gives CVSSLDQGRGETQYF. Full variable domain (missing parts from reference TRBV5-4 and TRBJ2-5): ETGVTQSPTHLIKTRGQQVTLRCSSQSGHNTVSWYQQALGQGPQFIFQYYREEENGRGNFPPRFSGLQFPNYSSELNVNALELDDSALYLCVSSLDQGRGETQYFGPGTRLLVL.

This chain connects TRBV11-2 to TRBJ1-5, with 7 positions matching TRBD1. The CDR3 loop spans 14 amino acids. Germline V gives CDR1 SGHAT, CDR2 FQNNGV. V was pared by 1 base and J by 4 bases, with 1 base of the junction left unmatched. CDR3 residues: CASSLGTGNQPQHF. The CDR3 bases are TGTGCCAGCAGCTTAGGGACAGGAAATCAGCCCCAGCATTTT.

The rearrangement joins TRBV28 to TRBJ2-5; D may be TRBD2 (5 bases). CDR1 is MDHEN, CDR2 SYDVKM, per germline. V was cut by 1 base and J by 1 base, with 13 bases left in between. This CDR3 comprises 16 residues. In DNA, the CDR3 is TGTGCCAGCAGTTTATCGGGGAGCCTACCCCAAGAGACCCAGTACTTC. Residues: CASSLSGSLPQETQYF.

The V gene is TRBV19, the J gene TRBJ2-6; TRBD1 aligns across 9 bases. The junction had 10 bases not matched to a gene; V was cut back by 3 bases and J by 4 bases. Germline CDR1 LNHDA, CDR2 SQIVND (reference sequence). This CDR3 has 18 residues. The CDR3 sequence: CASSMRGQGFQGANVLTF. The DNA for the CDR3 is TGTGCCAGTAGTATGAGGGGACAGGGCTTTCAGGGGGCCAACGTCCTGACTTTC. Using reference TRBV19 and TRBJ2-6 for the parts outside the CDR3, the full variable domain is DGGITQSPKYLFRKEGQNVTLSCEQNLNHDAMYWYRQDPGQGLRLIYYSQIVNDFQKGDIAEGYSVSREKKESFPLTVTSAQKNPTAFYLCASSMRGQGFQGANVLTFGAGSRLTVL.

This clone appeared a few times. The chain carries TRBV4-3 and TRBJ1-5, with 9 bases matching TRBD1. V was clipped by 0 bases and J by 7 bases; unmatched bases: 7. The CDR3 is 16 residues long. From germline, CDR1 is LGHNA and CDR2 YSLEER. The CDR3 bases are TGCGCCAGCAGCCAAGATACAGGGGGCACGGGGCAGCCCCAGCATTTT. This codes for CASSQDTGGTGQPQHF.

V is TRBV25-1 and J is TRBJ1-1, with D perhaps TRBD1 (5 bases). V was shortened by 7 bases and J by 5 bases, with 14 bases between the two germline ends. Germline lookup yields CDR1 MGHDK and CDR2 SYGVNS. The CDR3 loop spans 13 amino acids. CDR3 loop: CASTFGGLTEAFF. CDR3 nucleotide sequence: TGTGCCAGCACCTTCGGGGGTTTAACTGAAGCTTTCTTT. Full variable domain (rest looked up from reference TRBV25-1 and TRBJ1-1): EADIYQTPRYLVIGTGKKITLECSQTMGHDKMYWYQQDPGMELHLIHYSYGVNSTEKGDLSSESTVSRIRTEHFPLTLESARPSHTSQYLCASTFGGLTEAFFGQGTRLTVV.

The chain recombines TRBV13 with TRBJ2-2; D possibly corresponds to TRBD2 (6 bases). The CDR3 consists of 15 residues. The germline V and J ends were trimmed by 5 bases and 2 bases, with 12 bases remaining between them. Germline CDR1 PRHDT, CDR2 FYEKMQ (reference sequence). Written as DNA, the CDR3 is TGTGCCAGCAGCCCCCCCGGGACTAACACCGGGGAGCTGTTTTTT. This sequence encodes CASSPPGTNTGELFF.